The rows below give T cell receptor beta chains drawn from one sample of a study of CD4 T cells in relation to SARS-CoV-2 and coronaviruses. No antigen has been identified for these receptors. Profiled with immunoSEQ multiplex PCR; TCRdb holds only in-frame clones, not every one. The top ten clones hold about 18% of a sample with roughly 20,000 clones, around 78% of them seen once. Specimen: CD4+ T cells from PBMCs, cultured in vitro. The receptors originated from a human donor in good health. Both conserved end residues are trimmed from each CDR3. The size field is filled for only some rows; it gives once, few, many or a size class.

j_call | v_call | clone_size | cdr3_aa
TRBJ2-7 | TRBV3-1/TRBV3-2 | once | ASSQSEIYEQY
TRBJ2-7 | TRBV25-1 | . | ASARGQGIYEQY
TRBJ2-2 | TRBV6-1 | . | ASSEFRNTGELF
TRBJ1-4 | TRBV10-3 | . | ASNSGQGREKLF
TRBJ1-1 | TRBV5-1 | few | ASSSGQGNTEAF
TRBJ1-1 | TRBV5-1 | . | ASSLFSSGVLVNTEAF
TRBJ2-1 | TRBV11-2 | . | ASSFSGSSYNEQF
TRBJ1-5 | TRBV6-1 | . | ASSEKPDNQPQH
TRBJ1-5 | TRBV18 | . | ASSPPGQAGNQPQH
TRBJ1-6 | TRBV5-6 | . | ASSLAQGTNSPLH
TRBJ2-7 | TRBV24-1 | . | ATNHKDGTGDHEQY
TRBJ2-5 | TRBV2 | . | ASSRGLQETQY
TRBJ1-5 | TRBV18 | . | ASSPDRDQPQH
TRBJ2-1 | TRBV30 | . | AWSFGGSVYNEQF
TRBJ2-5 | TRBV5-1 | . | ASSLGADQETQY
TRBJ2-7 | TRBV27 | . | ASGKREGSYEQY